This T cell receptor (beta chain) was documented in a study of response to subunit inactivated influenza vaccine. General study results and limits: Few new T cells, the authors suggested, are recruited by each seasonal influenza vaccination.

TCRdb itself ran the RT-PCR reads through MiXCR, one entry per CDR3 protein. The sample records under 550,000 distinct CDR3 sequences, roughly 8.2% being singletons. On this clonotype: Its antigen is currently unknown.

Sequences were derived from PBMCs from blood, sampled less than 30 months after vaccination. The clonotype comes from a man aged 45-69 years who received an inactivated influenza vaccine.

The chain's CDR3 is CATSRETGANEQFF. The CDR3 DNA follows: TGTGCCACCAGCAGGGAAACCGGGGCCAATGAGCAGTTCTTC. The chain joins TRBV15 to TRBJ2-1; D may correspond to TRBD1 or TRBD2 (5 bases each). CDR1 and CDR2 from the germline V gene are LNHNV and YYDKDF (reference sequence). The CDR3 has 14 residues. V lost 3 bases to trimming and J lost 6 bases, with 12 bases between them.